This T cell receptor (beta chain) was recorded in a study of cytomegalovirus exposure and HLA in healthy donors (dated by TCRdb to about 2017). Regarding the research as a whole: An earlier analysis of some 620 of the donors reported around 280 Gb of sequence data and some 110 million unique TCR beta sequences obtained from 180 million or so T cells. An early release covering approximately 600 HLA-typed donors comprised approximately 300 gigabases of sequencing data and approximately 85 million unique TCR sequences. Besides the first cohort of 500 to 700 subjects, a separate validation cohort made up of over a hundred different subjects was used. The aim of the study was to test whether cataloging public T cell receptors could identify signatures of past pathogen exposure. In an earlier analysis of 587 of the donors, high-throughput TCR beta sequencing was used to judge whether each TCR beta V gene segment behaved as functional or pseudogenic. Of the roughly 400 genotyped donors, roughly 80% fell in the genetic ancestry cluster associated with self-reported Caucasian donors. A later genetic analysis used genome-wide SNP genotypes for about 65% of the roughly 700 donors, treating that subset as a discovery cohort. Typing coverage varied by locus: roughly 620-640 donors for A, B, C, DRB1 and DQB1; approximately 500 for DQA1; 606 for DPA1; fewer than 480 for DPB1. Across some 400 genotyped donors of the cohort, an average of approximately 240,000 unique TCR beta nucleotide sequences per donor were sequenced, and 15% to 20% of those sequences were non-productive. All discovery cohort repertoires had been generated using a single sequencing platform. Roughly five DR-DQ haplotypes were handled as single units for association and clustering because linkage in the cohort was strong. Donor age, sex, ethnicity and CMV serostatus were collected together with the repertoire data. The study combined high-throughput TCR immunosequencing, statistical association of individual TCRs with disease status, and machine learning to predict cytomegalovirus infection status. The study used immunosequencing to profile the T cell repertoires of approximately 640 subjects and linked those repertoires to cytomegalovirus serostatus. In the later analysis, no new phenotypic data were used to find candidate immune exposures; instead, reliance was placed on TCR beta sequences and their occurrence across donors. A later analysis re-analyzed previously published TCR beta repertoires from 666 donors and added high-resolution HLA genotyping to study TCR occurrence patterns. HLA typing included class I and class II loci at four-digit resolution.

Comments on this clone: No antigen is known for it. No much larger clone is present one base from it, and per-base qualities are unavailable.

The cohort comprised around 700 healthy bone marrow donors. At the time of sampling, every cohort member was nominally healthy, though immune exposures that went unrecorded were likely present. The donor tested CMV seronegative, placing the donor among the approximately 400 seronegative members of the cohort. A peripheral blood sample was provided by each donor, and peripheral blood mononuclear cells were used for TCR beta sequencing. The Qiagen DNeasy Blood Extraction Kit was used to extract genomic DNA from the blood cell samples. The receptor library was made with the immunoSEQ multiplex PCR assay. For the multiplex PCR, a mixture combining 60 forward primers for TCR Vbeta segments and 13 reverse primers for TCR Jbeta segments was used. The CDR3 region of rearranged TCR beta genes was amplified from genomic DNA by a multiplex PCR assay. The amplified TCR beta libraries were sequenced on the Illumina HiSeq System as 87-base-pair reads. In the original analysis: In a later analysis, 70 million to 95 million unique TCR beta chains were counted across the 690 or so repertoires, and about 9.9 million of these chains were shared by at least two donors. A nearest-neighbor algorithm error-corrected the raw reads and collapsed the reads into unique sequences, merging closely related sequences to remove PCR and sequencing errors. To assign V, D and J gene segments, CDR3 sequences were aligned to IMGT reference sequences. Each retained sequence needed at least a six-nucleotide match to both a V gene segment and a J gene segment. Rearrangements were called productive when the CDR3 lacked stop codons and stayed in frame with V and J; all others were non-productive. Following IMGT convention, CDR3 was defined as the stretch from the second conserved V-encoded cysteine to the conserved J-encoded phenylalanine. In an earlier analysis of more than 550 of the donors, sequences lacking an unambiguous match to a single V gene segment were excluded. In an earlier analysis of roughly 500 of the donors, V segments were called functional above 56.7% productive rearrangements and were called segregating when the between-donor standard deviation exceeded 5%. To diagnose cytomegalovirus status from the catalog of TCR beta chain sequences, a statistical classification framework was built. In a later analysis, V and J genes were assigned by comparing TCR nucleotide sequences against IMGT/GENE-DB human TR gene sequences. Using the TCRdist pipeline, a later analysis assigned CDR3 sequences along with most-parsimonious VDJ recombination scenarios. In a later analysis, every TCR beta chain was defined by the combination of its CDR3 amino acid sequence and its V-gene family, and reads without a unique V-gene family were dropped. In a later analysis, approximately 640 highly shared, low-generation-probability nucleotide sequences were removed to address suspected cross-contamination and a sequencing artifact. A later analysis calculated a clonal expansion index for each public chain from normalized within-repertoire ranks of inferred template counts. In a later analysis, generation probabilities were computed using a VDJ recombination model fitted to out-of-frame rearrangements, and the results were checked against IGoR. Hypergeometric tests were used in a later analysis to score TCR-TCR, TCR-HLA and TCR-CMV co-occurrence, with a repertoire-size bias correction applied to the TCR pairs. In a later analysis, false discovery rates were estimated by permuting HLA or CMV assignments 20 times. A later analysis grouped co-occurring TCRs with DBSCAN, adding TCRdist sequence similarity when clustering within HLA-allele-positive subsets. Repertoires with fewer than 30,000 or more than 120,000 public chains were left out of co-occurrence clustering, as were five repertoires with anomalous nucleotide sharing. Here the immuneACCESS table is served through TCRdb, limited to in-frame sequences with V and J called. Missing clones are a known gap in these copies; in checked studies unresolved V genes cover under half, and the rest lacks a known reason. V, J and clone size were drawn from that table, and D and trimming were deduced from the DNA. The sample profile shows 70,000 to 95,000 clones; approximately 71% of them were found once. Roughly 2% of the sample is taken by the ten largest.

Paper-wide results and their limitations: The sequencing pipeline was judged likely to have produced a cluster of highly shared sequence variants as a technical artifact. A further reported finding was that TCR beta sequences accurately predicted the HLA-A and HLA-B alleles for most subjects in the first cohort. Compared with the roughly 710-donor mean, donors in an Asian-associated ancestry cluster had fewer N-insertions in productive TCRs, according to a later genetic analysis. In a later analysis, several top co-occurrence clusters were reported to appear linked to parvovirus B19, influenza, CMV and Epstein-Barr virus. V-gene and J-gene trimming of TCR beta chains was associated with a missense DCLRE1C variant in a later genetic analysis, and the association was replicated in an independent cohort. In the study, some 160 TCR beta chains were listed as associated with cytomegalovirus. CMV serostatus was the only immune exposure information available for the cohort. The classifier was reported to diagnose cytomegalovirus status with high specificity and sensitivity in both the original cohort and the validation cohort. A later analysis associated around 16,000 TCR beta sequences with specific HLA alleles at a false discovery rate of 0.05. Because HLA typing was missing for some donors at each locus, association tests included only the typed subset. Three of the identified cytomegalovirus-associated TCR beta chains were confirmed in vitro to be specific for cytomegalovirus antigens. Because counts were too low, 15 or so rarely observed V segments, including chromosome 9 orphons, were excluded from the earlier analysis of a few hundred of the donors. In an earlier analysis of some 550 of the donors, most TCR beta V segments were observed in productive rearrangements about 87% or about 30% of the time, broadly matching IMGT annotations. Some IMGT-functional V segments, including TRBV6-2 and TRBV6-3, could not be distinguished by the 87-base-pair reads and were therefore excluded. Linkage disequilibrium might explain the correlated functional status among segregating V segments, but an unknown experimental factor could not be excluded. While some public TCRs were present in many individuals, most TCR sequences turned up only very rarely across donors. The cohort was sequenced for TCR beta chains only, and without alpha or paired-chain data the features that could be detected were limited. It was suggested by the authors that the approach could potentially be generalized to other disease states and immunological phenotypes. In a later analysis, the rate of TCR association differed among HLA loci, with DRB1 alleles having the most associated TCRs and HLA-C alleles having the fewest. In a later analysis, most CMV-associated TCR beta chains were found to appear HLA-restricted, with HLA associations seemingly driven largely by CMV exposure. Compared with equally common non-associated chains, HLA-associated TCR beta chains in a later analysis were more clonally expanded and had lower generation probabilities. Assigning TCR associations to individual alleles was difficult when HLA alleles, especially DR and DQ, strongly co-occurred. The presence/absence analyses assumed that sequencing depth was roughly uniform across donors, and that assumption may not be true.

Germline trimming: 3 bases from V, 3 bases from J; junction bases outside gene matches: 6. CDR1 and CDR2 are read off the germline V gene as KGHSH and LQKENI. The CDR3 has 15 amino acids, counting the end cysteine and phenylalanine. Just CDR3 DNA is preserved here, 45 bases in frame from base 1. The material sequenced was PBMCs. This receptor was taken from a middle-aged man in good health and CMV-seronegative. Recombination linked TRBV18 to TRBJ1-2, with 8 bases matching TRBD1. CDR3 protein: CASSPGQAKDYGYTF. The bases are TGTGCCAGCTCACCGGGACAGGCAAAGGACTATGGCTACACCTTC.